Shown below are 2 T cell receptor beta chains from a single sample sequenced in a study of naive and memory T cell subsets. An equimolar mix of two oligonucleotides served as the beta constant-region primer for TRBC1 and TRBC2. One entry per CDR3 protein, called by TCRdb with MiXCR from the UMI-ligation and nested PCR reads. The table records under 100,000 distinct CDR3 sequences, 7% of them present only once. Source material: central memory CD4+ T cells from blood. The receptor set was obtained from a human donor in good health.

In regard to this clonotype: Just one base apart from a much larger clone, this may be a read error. The CDR3 is CASRIWGGRQPQHF. The CDR3 bases are TGTGCCAGCAGAATATGGGGAGGGAGACAGCCCCAGCATTTT. This chain links TRBV6-2 or TRBV6-3 with TRBJ1-5, with D unresolved. V lost 6 bases, J lost 7 bases, and 16 bases lay in between. The CDR3 has 14 amino acids. Looked up from germline, CDR1 is MNHEY and CDR2 is SVGEGT.

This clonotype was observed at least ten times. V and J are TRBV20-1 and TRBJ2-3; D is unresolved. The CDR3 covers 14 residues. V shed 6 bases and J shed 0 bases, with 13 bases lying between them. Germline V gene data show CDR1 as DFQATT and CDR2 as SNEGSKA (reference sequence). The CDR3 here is CSAPPRPSTDTQYF. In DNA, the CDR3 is TGCAGTGCCCCCCCTCGACCCAGCACAGATACGCAGTATTTT.